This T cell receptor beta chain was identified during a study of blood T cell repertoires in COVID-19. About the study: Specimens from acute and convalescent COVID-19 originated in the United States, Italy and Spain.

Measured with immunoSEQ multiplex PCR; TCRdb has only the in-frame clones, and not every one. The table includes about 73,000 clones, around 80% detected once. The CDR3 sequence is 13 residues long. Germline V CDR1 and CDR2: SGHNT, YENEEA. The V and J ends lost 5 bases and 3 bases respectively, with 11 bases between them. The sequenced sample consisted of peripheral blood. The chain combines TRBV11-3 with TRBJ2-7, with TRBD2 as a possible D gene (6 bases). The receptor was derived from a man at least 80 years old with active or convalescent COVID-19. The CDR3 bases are TGTGCCAGCAGCCCCCGGGGGAACTACGAGCAGTACTTC. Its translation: CASSPRGNYEQYF.